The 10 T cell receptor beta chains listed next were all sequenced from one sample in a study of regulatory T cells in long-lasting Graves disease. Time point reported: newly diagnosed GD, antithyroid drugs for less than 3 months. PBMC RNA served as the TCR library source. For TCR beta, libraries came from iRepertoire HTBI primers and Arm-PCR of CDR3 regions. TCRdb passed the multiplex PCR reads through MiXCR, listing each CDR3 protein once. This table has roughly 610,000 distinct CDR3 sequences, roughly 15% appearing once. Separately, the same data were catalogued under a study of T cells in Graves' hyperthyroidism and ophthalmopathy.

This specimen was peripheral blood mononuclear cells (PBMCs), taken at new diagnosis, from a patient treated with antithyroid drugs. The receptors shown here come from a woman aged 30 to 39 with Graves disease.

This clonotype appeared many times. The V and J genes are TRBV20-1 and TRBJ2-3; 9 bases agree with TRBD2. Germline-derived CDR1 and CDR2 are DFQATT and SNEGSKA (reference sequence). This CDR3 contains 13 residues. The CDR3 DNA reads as TGCAGGACTTTAGCGGGGGGCACAGATACGCAGTATTTT. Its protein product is CRTLAGGTDTQYF.

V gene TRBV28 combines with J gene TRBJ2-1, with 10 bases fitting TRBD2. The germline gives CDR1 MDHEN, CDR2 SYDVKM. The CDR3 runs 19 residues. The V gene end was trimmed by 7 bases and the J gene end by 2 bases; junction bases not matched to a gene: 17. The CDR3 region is CASNTKSPILAGTYNEQFF. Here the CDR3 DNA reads TGTGCCAGCAACACCAAAAGCCCGATACTAGCGGGAACCTACAATGAGCAGTTCTTC.

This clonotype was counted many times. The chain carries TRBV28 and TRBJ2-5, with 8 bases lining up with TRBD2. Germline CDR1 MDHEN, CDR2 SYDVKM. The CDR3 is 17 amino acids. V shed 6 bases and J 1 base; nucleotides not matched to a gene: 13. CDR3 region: CASSLKRVAGLQETQYF. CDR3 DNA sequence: TGTGCCAGCAGCCTAAAACGGGTAGCGGGACTCCAAGAGACCCAGTACTTC.

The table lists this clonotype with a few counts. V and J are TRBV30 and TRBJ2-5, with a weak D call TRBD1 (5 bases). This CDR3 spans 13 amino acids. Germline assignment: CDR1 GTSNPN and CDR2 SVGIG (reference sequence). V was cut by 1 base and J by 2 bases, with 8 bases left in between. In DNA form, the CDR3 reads TGTGCCTGGAGTGGGGGCGAGCAAGAGACCCAGTACTTC. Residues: CAWSGGEQETQYF.

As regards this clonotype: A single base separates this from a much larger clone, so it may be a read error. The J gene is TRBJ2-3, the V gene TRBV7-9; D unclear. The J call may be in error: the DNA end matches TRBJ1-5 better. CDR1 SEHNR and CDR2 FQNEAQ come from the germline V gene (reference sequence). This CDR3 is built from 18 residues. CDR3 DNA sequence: TGTGCCAGCAGTCGAGGAACGGGAGGGCCGGGTAGCACAGATACGCAGCATTTT. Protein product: CASSRGTGGPGSTDTQHF.

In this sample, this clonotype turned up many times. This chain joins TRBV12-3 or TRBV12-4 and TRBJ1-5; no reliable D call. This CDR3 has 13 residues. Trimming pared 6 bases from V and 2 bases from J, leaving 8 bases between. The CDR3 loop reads CASREGRNQPQHF. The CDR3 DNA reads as TGTGCCAGCAGGGAAGGACGCAATCAGCCCCAGCATTTT.

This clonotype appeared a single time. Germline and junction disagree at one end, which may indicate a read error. The chain's CDR3 is CVSSPPSSGANVLTF. CDR3 in DNA: TGTGTCAGCAGCCCTCCCAGCTCTGGGGCCAACGTCCTGACTTTC. The V and J genes are TRBV6-2 or TRBV6-3 and TRBJ2-6, with D unresolved. Germline loops: CDR1 MNHEY, CDR2 SVGEGT. The CDR3 runs 15 residues.

CDR3 DNA: TGCAGTGCTAGAGTCAAGGGAGAGACCCAGTACTTC. Residues: CSARVKGETQYF. The chain recombines TRBV20-1 with TRBJ2-5; D is undetermined. CDR3 length: 12 amino acids. Germline CDR1 is DFQATT and CDR2 is SNEGSKA (reference sequence). Trimming stripped 1 base from V and 4 bases from J, with 7 bases between.

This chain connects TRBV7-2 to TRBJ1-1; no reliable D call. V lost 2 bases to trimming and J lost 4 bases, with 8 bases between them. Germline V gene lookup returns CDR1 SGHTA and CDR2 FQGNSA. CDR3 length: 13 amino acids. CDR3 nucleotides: TGTGCCAGCAGCTTAATAGGGCTCACTGAAGCTTTCTTT. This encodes CASSLIGLTEAFF. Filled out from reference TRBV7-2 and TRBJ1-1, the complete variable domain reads GAGVSQSPSNKVTEKGKDVELRCDPISGHTALYWYRQSLGQGLEFLIYFQGNSAPDKSGLPSDRFSAERTGGSVSTLTIQRTQQEDSAVYLCASSLIGLTEAFFGQGTRLTVV.

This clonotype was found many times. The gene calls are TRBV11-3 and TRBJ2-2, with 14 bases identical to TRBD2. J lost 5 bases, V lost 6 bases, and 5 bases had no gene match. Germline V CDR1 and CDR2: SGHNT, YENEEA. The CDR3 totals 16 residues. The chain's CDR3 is CASSSGLAGGTGELFF. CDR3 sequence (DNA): TGTGCCAGCAGTTCCGGACTAGCGGGAGGAACCGGGGAGCTGTTTTTT.